The 18 T cell receptor beta chains listed next were all sequenced from one sample in a study of post-analysis software for immune sequencing data. Study results and caveats: Elevated frequency relative to controls characterized 4 or 5 TRBV segments in patients, TRBV5-6, TRBV5-1 and TRBV20-1 among them.

Unique-molecular-identifier-tagged TCR beta cDNA libraries were used. TCRdb fed the PCR reads into MiXCR, producing one record per CDR3 protein. The data show hundreds of thousands of distinct CDR3 sequences, approximately 60% seen once. The antigens these receptors bind are not known. Sequencing was carried out using blood. The source is a girl aged 2 to 10 with multiple sclerosis.

This rearrangement joins TRBV29-1 to TRBJ2-4; TRBD1 aligns across 7 bases. TRBJ2-5 matches the DNA end more closely, so the J call is doubtful. The CDR3 is 15 residues long. Germline-derived CDR1 and CDR2 are SQVTM and ANQGSEA. CDR3 bases: TGCAGCGTTGAAAGGGGGACAGCCCTGTTTGAGACCCAGTACTTC. This encodes CSVERGTALFETQYF.

V usage is TRBV5-1 and J usage is TRBJ2-5; D remains ambiguous. From germline, CDR1 is SGHRS and CDR2 YFSETQ. The V gene lost 3 bases and the J gene lost 1 base, with 19 bases spanning the gap. The CDR3 sequence is 17 residues long. CDR3 amino acids: CASSSSRSANLQETQYF. DNA for the CDR3: TGCGCCAGCAGCTCCTCCCGGTCGGCCAATCTCCAAGAGACCCAGTACTTC.

This clonotype has only a few counts. The chain recombines TRBV29-1 with TRBJ1-1; TRBD1 aligns across 9 bases. The CDR3 has 17 amino acids. CDR1 and CDR2 from the germline V gene are SQVTM and ANQGSEA. Trimming took 6 bases from V and 1 from J; bases not matched to a gene: 15. CDR3 loop: CSVVPGTGLRGNTEAFF. The CDR3 DNA sequence: TGCAGCGTCGTTCCCGGGACAGGGTTGCGGGGGAACACTGAAGCTTTCTTT.

The chain carries TRBV7-2 and TRBJ1-2, with 7 nucleotides matching TRBD1. CDR3 length equals 15 residues. The V gene's germline CDR1 is SGHTA and CDR2 FQGNSA. Trimming took 4 bases from V and 4 from J; bases not matched to a gene: 9. For the CDR3, the DNA is TGTGCCAGCAGCTCCCTACTACAGGGGACCTATGGCTACACCTTC. Protein product: CASSSLLQGTYGYTF. The variable domain in full, completed from reference TRBV7-2 and TRBJ1-2, reads GAGVSQSPSNKVTEKGKDVELRCDPISGHTALYWYRQSLGQGLEFLIYFQGNSAPDKSGLPSDRFSAERTGGSVSTLTIQRTQQEDSAVYLCASSSLLQGTYGYTFGSGTRLTVV.

This rearrangement joins TRBV5-5 to TRBJ1-2, with no clear D. V dropped 1 base and J dropped 4 bases, with 17 bases sitting between them. This CDR3 region has 16 residues. Germline V gene lookup returns CDR1 SGHKS and CDR2 YYEKEE (reference sequence). The CDR3 DNA reads TGTGCCAGCAGCTTGAGGGCCAGAGCGGTCTTCTATGGCTACACCTTC. Protein sequence: CASSLRARAVFYGYTF.

V gene TRBV9 combines with J gene TRBJ2-3; D is unresolved. The CDR3 sequence is 15 residues long. Germline V gene lookup returns CDR1 SGDLS and CDR2 YYNGEE. The V and J ends lost 6 bases and 1 base respectively, with 15 bases between them. The CDR3 nucleotides are TGTGCCAGCACCCAAGACGGCTTCCGCACAGATACGCAGTATTTT. Translating gives CASTQDGFRTDTQYF.

In its sample, this clonotype was seen a few times. J is TRBJ1-2 and V is TRBV6-2 or TRBV6-3; the D gene is possibly TRBD1 (5 bases). CDR1 is MNHEY, CDR2 SVGEGT, per germline. Trimming removed 6 bases at V and 4 bases at J, with 15 bases between. The length of the CDR3 is 14 residues. DNA of the CDR3: TGTGCCAGCAGAAGTTTGACAGTGGGCTATGGCTACACCTTC. It translates to CASRSLTVGYGYTF.

This clonotype was seen more than once but under ten times. The CDR3 protein is CSANDWTSGRNYNEQFF. The CDR3 DNA reads TGCAGTGCTAACGACTGGACTAGCGGGAGAAACTACAATGAGCAGTTCTTC. The chain links TRBV20-1 to TRBJ2-1; 13 nucleotides match TRBD2. Germline CDR1 and CDR2: DFQATT and SNEGSKA (reference sequence). This CDR3 is 17 amino acids long. V shed 4 bases and J 3 bases; nucleotides not matched to a gene: 9.

The chain couples TRBV7-9 to TRBJ1-4; D is unresolved. The V end was cut by 1 base, the J end by 2 bases, with 8 bases between. The CDR3 contains 15 residues. The germline V gene has CDR1 SEHNR and CDR2 FQNEAQ (reference sequence). The CDR3 protein is CASSLGHSTNEKLFF. For the CDR3, the DNA is TGTGCCAGCAGCTTAGGTCACAGTACTAATGAAAAACTGTTTTTT.

The genes are TRBV5-6 and TRBJ1-1, with D possibly matching TRBD1 (5 bases). Germline values: CDR1 SGHDT, CDR2 YYEEEE. V lost 0 bases, J lost 13 bases, and 13 bases lay in between. This CDR3 has 12 amino acids. CDR3 nucleotides: TGTGCCAGCAGCTTGGTAAGGGGACTCGATTTCTTT. The encoded protein is CASSLVRGLDFF.

This clonotype was counted only a few times. The chain uses TRBV10-3 and TRBJ2-1, with TRBD1 matching over 7 bases. V lost 4 bases to trimming and J lost 8 bases; unmatched junction nucleotides: 14. CDR3 length: 16 residues. Germline CDR1 and CDR2: ENHRY and SYGVKD. CDR3 protein: CAISVGPARGQDEQFF. Here the CDR3 DNA reads TGTGCCATCAGTGTGGGACCAGCAAGGGGGCAGGATGAGCAGTTCTTC.

This clonotype came up a few times. The V call is TRBV4-3, the J call TRBJ2-3; D possibly corresponds to TRBD2 (6 bases). The length of the CDR3 is 15 residues. The germline CDR1 and CDR2 sequences are LGHNA and YSLEER. Trimming removed 1 base from V and 4 bases from J, with 12 bases in between. The CDR3 DNA sequence: TGCGCCAGCAGCCAAGGAATTTCGGGGGCAGATACGCAGTATTTT. Translation: CASSQGISGADTQYF.

The sample holds a few counts of this clonotype. V is TRBV15 and J is TRBJ2-7; D unclear. The CDR3 runs 12 residues. V shed 0 bases and J shed 4 bases, with 4 bases lying between them. CDR1 and CDR2 (germline): LNHNV, YYDKDF (reference sequence). The CDR3 nucleotides are TGTGCCACCAGCAGAGATCTTTACGAGCAGTACTTC. It translates to CATSRDLYEQYF.

This clonotype was seen a handful of times. This chain uses TRBV12-3 or TRBV12-4 with TRBJ2-4; D is perhaps TRBD2 (6 bases). V lost 6 bases and J lost 1, with 10 bases in between. The CDR3 has 14 amino acids. CDR3 DNA sequence: TGTGCCAGCAGCAGTCTAGCGGCCAAAAACATTCAGTACTTC. Its translation is CASSSLAAKNIQYF.

This chain uses TRBV7-2 with TRBJ1-2; D not certain. Trimming stripped 3 bases from V and 2 bases from J, with 10 bases between. CDR3 length equals 14 residues. Germline values: CDR1 SGHTA, CDR2 FQGNSA. CDR3 bases: TGTGCCAGCAGCTTCGAGGAATTGAACTATGGCTACACCTTC. Translation gives CASSFEELNYGYTF.

The chain joins TRBV6-5 to TRBJ1-6; 8 nucleotides agree with TRBD1. V shed 2 bases, J shed 10 bases, and the junction held 13 bases outside the gene matches. This CDR3 contains 17 residues. In germline, CDR1 is MNHEY, CDR2 SVGAGI. The CDR3 DNA reads as TGTGCCAGCAGTTACGCCGGGACAGGACGACGAAACTCACCCCTCCACTTT. This gives the protein CASSYAGTGRRNSPLHF.

This clonotype has just a few counts. The J gene is TRBJ2-7, the V gene TRBV27; no firm D call. The J call is in doubt because the DNA end fits TRBJ2-5 better. Looked up from germline, CDR1 is MNHEY and CDR2 is SMNVEV (reference sequence). This CDR3 spans 11 amino acids. The CDR3 DNA reads TGTGCCAGCAGTTCCCTTGGGACCCAGTACTTC. Amino acids: CASSSLGTQYF.

In its sample, this clonotype was seen a few times. The junction departs from the called germline gene at one end, perhaps through a read error. V and J are TRBV25-1 and TRBJ2-3; D unresolved. Germline CDR1 is MGHDK and CDR2 is SYGVNS. The CDR3 length is 13 residues. The DNA for the CDR3 is TGTGCCAGCACACTAAGGAGCAGAGATACGCAGTATTTT. Protein sequence: CASTLRSRDTQYF. Full variable domain (outside the CDR3, taken from reference TRBV25-1 and TRBJ2-3): EADIYQTPRYLVIGTGKKITLECSQTMGHDKMYWYQQDPGMELHLIHYSYGVNSTEKGDLSSESTVSRIRTEHFPLTLESARPSHTSQYLCASTLRSRDTQYFGPGTRLTVL.